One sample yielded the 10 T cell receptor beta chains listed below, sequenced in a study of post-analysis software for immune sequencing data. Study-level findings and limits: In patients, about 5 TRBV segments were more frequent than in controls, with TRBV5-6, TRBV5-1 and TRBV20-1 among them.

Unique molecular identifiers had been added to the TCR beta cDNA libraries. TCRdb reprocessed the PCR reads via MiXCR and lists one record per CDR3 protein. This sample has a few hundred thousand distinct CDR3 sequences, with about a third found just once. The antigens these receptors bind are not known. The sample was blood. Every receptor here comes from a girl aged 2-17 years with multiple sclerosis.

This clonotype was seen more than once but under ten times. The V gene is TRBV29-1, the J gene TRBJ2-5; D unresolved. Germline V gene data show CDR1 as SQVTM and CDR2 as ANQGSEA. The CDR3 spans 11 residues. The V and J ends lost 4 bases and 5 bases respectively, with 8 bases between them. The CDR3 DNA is TGCAGCGTTGGACCAATCGAGACCCAGTACTTC. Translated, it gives CSVGPIETQYF.

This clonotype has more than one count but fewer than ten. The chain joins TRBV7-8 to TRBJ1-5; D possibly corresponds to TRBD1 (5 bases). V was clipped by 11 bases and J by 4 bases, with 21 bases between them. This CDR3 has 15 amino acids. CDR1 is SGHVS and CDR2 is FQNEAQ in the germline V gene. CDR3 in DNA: TGTGCCGGCACCCCGCTTACGGGACCGAATCAGCCCCAGCATTTT. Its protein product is CAGTPLTGPNQPQHF.

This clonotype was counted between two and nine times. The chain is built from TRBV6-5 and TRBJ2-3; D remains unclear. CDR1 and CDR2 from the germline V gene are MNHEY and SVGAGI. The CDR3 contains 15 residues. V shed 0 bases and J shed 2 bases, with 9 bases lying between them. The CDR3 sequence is CASSYSELITDTQYF. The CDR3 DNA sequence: TGTGCCAGCAGTTACTCGGAACTGATCACAGATACGCAGTATTTT.

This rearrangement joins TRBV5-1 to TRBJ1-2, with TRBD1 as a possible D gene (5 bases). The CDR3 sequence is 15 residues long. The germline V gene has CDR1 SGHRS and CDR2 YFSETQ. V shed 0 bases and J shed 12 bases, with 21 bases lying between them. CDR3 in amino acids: CASSLVRFGAGHNTF. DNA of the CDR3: TGCGCCAGCAGCTTGGTTCGTTTTGGGGCAGGCCACAACACCTTC.

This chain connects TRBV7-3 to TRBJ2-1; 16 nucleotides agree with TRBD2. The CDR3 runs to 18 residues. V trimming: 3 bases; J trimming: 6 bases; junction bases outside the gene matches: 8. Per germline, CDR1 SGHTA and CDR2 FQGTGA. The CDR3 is CASSLGLAGGLNSNEQFF. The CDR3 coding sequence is TGTGCCAGCAGCTTGGGACTAGCGGGGGGGCTTAATAGCAATGAGCAGTTCTTC.

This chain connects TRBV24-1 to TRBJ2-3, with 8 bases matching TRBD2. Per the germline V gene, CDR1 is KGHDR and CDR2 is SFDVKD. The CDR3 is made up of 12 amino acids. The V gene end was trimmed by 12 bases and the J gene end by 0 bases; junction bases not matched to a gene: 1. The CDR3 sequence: CASGGSTDTQYF. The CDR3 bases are TGTGCCTCGGGGGGGAGCACAGATACGCAGTATTTT.

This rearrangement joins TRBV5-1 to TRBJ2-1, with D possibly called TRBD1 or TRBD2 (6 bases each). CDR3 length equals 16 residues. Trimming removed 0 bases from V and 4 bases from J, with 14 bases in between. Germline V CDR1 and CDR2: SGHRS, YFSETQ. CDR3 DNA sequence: TGCGCCAGCAGCTTGGCTAGCAGGGGAGGATACAATGAGCAGTTCTTC. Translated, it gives CASSLASRGGYNEQFF. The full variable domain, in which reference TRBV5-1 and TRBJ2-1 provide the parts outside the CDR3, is KAGVTQTPRYLIKTRGQQVTLSCSPISGHRSVSWYQQTPGQGLQFLFEYFSETQRNKGNFPGRFSGRQFSNSRSEMNVSTLELGDSALYLCASSLASRGGYNEQFFGPGTRLTVL.

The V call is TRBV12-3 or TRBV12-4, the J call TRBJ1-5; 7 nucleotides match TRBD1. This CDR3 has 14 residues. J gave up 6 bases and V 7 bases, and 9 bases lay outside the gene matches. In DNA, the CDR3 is TGTGCCAGCACCGTTAGGGGGCTGGGTCAGCCCCAGCATTTT. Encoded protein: CASTVRGLGQPQHF.

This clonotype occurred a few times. The CDR3 sequence: CASSQDPTGTQYF. The CDR3 bases are TGTGCCAGCAGCCAAGATCCCACTGGTACGCAGTATTTT. The chain uses TRBV4-2 and TRBJ2-3; D gene unclear. This CDR3 has 13 amino acids. V lost 0 bases and J lost 8, with 9 bases in between. The germline V gene encodes CDR1 LGHNA and CDR2 YNFKEQ.

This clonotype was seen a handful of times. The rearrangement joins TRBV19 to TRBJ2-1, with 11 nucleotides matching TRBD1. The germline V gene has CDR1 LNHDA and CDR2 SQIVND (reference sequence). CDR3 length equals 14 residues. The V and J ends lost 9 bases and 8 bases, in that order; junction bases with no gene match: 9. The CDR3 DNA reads TGTGCCAGCGGTCCGGGACAGGGGGGATATGAGCAGTTCTTC. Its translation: CASGPGQGGYEQFF. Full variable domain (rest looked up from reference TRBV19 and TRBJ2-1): DGGITQSPKYLFRKEGQNVTLSCEQNLNHDAMYWYRQDPGQGLRLIYYSQIVNDFQKGDIAEGYSVSREKKESFPLTVTSAQKNPTAFYLCASGPGQGGYEQFFGPGTRLTVL.